This T cell receptor beta chain comes out of a study of CD8 T cells in ankylosing spondylitis. This clonotype was seen at least ten times. Its antigen is not identified. Making the TCR beta libraries involved quantitative 5'-RACE with molecular barcodes. Each CDR3 protein is one row after TCRdb ran MiXCR on the 5' RACE reads. The sample carries about 130,000 distinct CDR3 sequences, 6% to 8.5% recorded once. Study-wide findings and caveats: Peripheral blood samples showed relatively rare disease-linked clones, and these clones were CD8+. Enrichment of disease-linked clones was reportedly significant in matched ankylosing spondylitis synovial fluid. Past research had described some motif variants in reactive arthritis synovial fluid and blood.

This CDR3 spans 15 amino acids. Germline CDR1 reads SGHRS; CDR2 reads YFSETQ. Trimming at V came to 4 bases and at J to 7 bases, leaving 5 bases not matched to a gene. This clonotype was obtained from a male donor with ankylosing spondylitis or in good health (not recorded which). Sample: blood, either unsorted or a sorted T cell fraction (not recorded which). The chain couples TRBV5-1 to TRBJ1-4; 12 nucleotides agree with TRBD1. DNA of the CDR3: TGCGCCAGCAGCGGGGGACAGGGGGCTGTTGAAAAACTGTTTTTT. Its protein is CASSGGQGAVEKLFF. Variable domain in full (rest from reference TRBV5-1 and TRBJ1-4): KAGVTQTPRYLIKTRGQQVTLSCSPISGHRSVSWYQQTPGQGLQFLFEYFSETQRNKGNFPGRFSGRQFSNSRSEMNVSTLELGDSALYLCASSGGQGAVEKLFFGSGTQLSVL.